These 29 T cell receptor beta chains were sequenced from one sample in a study of T cell responses to AZD1222 COVID-19 vaccine. Libraries were prepared by immunoSEQ multiplex PCR; TCRdb keeps only in-frame clonotypes and omits some of them. The sample lists some 140,000 clones, 80% to 95% occurring once. The sample consisted of peripheral blood, taken on day 0 of AZD1222 vaccination. The receptor source for this set is an adult in good health.

The chain combines TRBV10-3 with TRBJ2-7; no definite D call. Trimming took 0 bases from V and 6 from J, leaving 6 bases between them. Germline V gene lookup returns CDR1 ENHRY and CDR2 SYGVKD. The CDR3 contains 12 residues. This chain's CDR3 is CAISESYSEQYF. DNA for the CDR3: TGTGCCATCAGTGAGTCGTACAGCGAGCAGTACTTC.

The rearrangement uses TRBV5-1 and TRBJ2-7; 9 bases map to TRBD2. V was clipped by 0 bases and J by 2 bases; unmatched bases: 6. The V gene's germline CDR1 is SGHRS and CDR2 YFSETQ. The CDR3 loop spans 16 amino acids. CDR3 coding DNA: TGCGCCAGCAGCTTGGAGGGGGCTAGCGGGACCTACGAGCAGTACTTC. This sequence encodes CASSLEGASGTYEQYF.

The chain uses TRBV12-3 or TRBV12-4 and TRBJ1-2; D not certain. V dropped 2 bases and J dropped 12 bases, with 13 bases sitting between them. The CDR3 loop spans 12 amino acids. CDR3 sequence reads: CASSLNARNHTF. Written as DNA, the CDR3 is TGTGCCAGCAGTTTAAACGCCAGAAACCACACCTTC.

The CDR3 loop is CASRERISSYNEQFF. The CDR3 DNA reads as TGTGCCAGCCGCGAGCGGATAAGCTCCTACAATGAGCAGTTCTTC. This rearrangement joins TRBV6-5 to TRBJ2-1; possibly TRBD2 for D (5 bases). Between the trimmed V and J ends, which lost 8 bases and 0 bases, there was a span of 14 bases. This CDR3 comprises 15 residues. CDR1 is MNHEY and CDR2 is SVGAGI in the germline V gene.

The rearrangement joins TRBV27 to TRBJ2-3; 13 bases align to TRBD2. This CDR3 is built from 17 residues. Trimming at V came to 6 bases and at J to 1 base, leaving 7 bases not matched to a gene. The V gene's germline CDR1 is MNHEY and CDR2 SMNVEV (reference sequence). CDR3 region: CASRRLGTSGGTDTQYF. Here the CDR3 DNA reads TGTGCCAGCAGGCGACTCGGGACTAGCGGGGGCACAGATACGCAGTATTTT.

This chain uses TRBV6-1 with TRBJ1-5; 7 bases match TRBD1. The germline V gene has CDR1 MNHNS and CDR2 SASEGT. The CDR3 runs to 18 residues. V was clipped by 0 bases and J by 0 bases; unmatched bases: 8. The CDR3 is CASSEARGRGYSNQPQHF. The CDR3 bases are TGTGCCAGCAGTGAAGCGCGAGGCAGGGGGTATAGCAATCAGCCCCAGCATTTT.

The J gene is TRBJ2-5, the V gene TRBV9; possible D gene TRBD1, 6 bases. Per the germline V gene, CDR1 is SGDLS and CDR2 is YYNGEE. The V end was cut by 5 bases, the J end by 4 bases, with 15 bases between. The CDR3 has 14 amino acids. CDR3 DNA sequence: TGTGCCAGCAGTGACAAGACAGGTGCAGAGACCCAGTACTTC. It codes for CASSDKTGAETQYF. The variable domain in full, with the rest retrieved from reference TRBV9 and TRBJ2-5, is DSGVTQTPKHLITATGQRVTLRCSPRSGDLSVYWYQQSLDQGLQFLIQYYNGEERAKGNILERFSAQQFPDLHSELNLSSLELGDSALYFCASSDKTGAETQYFGPGTRLLVL.

The chain uses TRBV2 and TRBJ2-7; TRBD1 matches at 10 bases. Germline values: CDR1 SNHLY, CDR2 FYNNEI. V trimming: 10 bases; J trimming: 8 bases; junction bases outside the gene matches: 17. The CDR3 runs 15 residues. CDR3 bases: TGTGCCACCTCCCCCGTTGGGGACAGGGGTCTCAAGCAGTACTTC. Translation: CATSPVGDRGLKQYF.

This chain connects TRBV7-3 to TRBJ2-1; D not resolved. The germline CDR1 and CDR2 sequences are SGHTA and FQGTGA. V lost 1 base to trimming and J lost 13 bases, with 17 bases between them. This CDR3 is built from 14 residues. The chain's CDR3 is CASSLSGLTLHQFF. In DNA, the CDR3 is TGTGCCAGCAGCTTAAGCGGTTTGACTCTACATCAGTTCTTC.

The rearrangement links TRBV19 to TRBJ2-7; D perhaps matches TRBD1 (6 bases). Germline CDR1 and CDR2: LNHDA and SQIVND (reference sequence). Trimming took 5 bases from V and 6 from J, leaving 17 bases between them. The CDR3 has 14 residues. CDR3 DNA sequence: TGTGCCAGTAGTGCTACAGGGACACCCGGCGAGCAGTACTTC. Translating gives CASSATGTPGEQYF.

This chain links TRBV28 with TRBJ1-4; possibly TRBD1 for D (5 bases). Trimming cost V 6 bases and J 0 bases, with 14 bases left between them. This CDR3 spans 16 amino acids. Looked up from germline, CDR1 is MDHEN and CDR2 is SYDVKM. The CDR3 nucleotides read TGTGCCAGCAGGTCCCTAGCGGGGCCAACTAATGAAAAACTGTTTTTT. Translated, it gives CASRSLAGPTNEKLFF.

The chain uses TRBV9 and TRBJ2-1; D not resolved. V was pared by 0 bases and J by 6 bases, with 7 bases between. CDR1 and CDR2 (germline): SGDLS, YYNGEE. The CDR3 extends over 13 amino acids. CDR3 in amino acids: CASSVAPTNEQFF. The CDR3 region has the DNA TGTGCCAGCAGCGTAGCCCCGACCAATGAGCAGTTCTTC.

The V and J genes are TRBV7-2 and TRBJ2-7, with D possibly TRBD2 on 7 matching bases. Between the trimmed V and J ends, which lost 5 bases and 1 base, there was a span of 18 bases. Germline CDR1 is SGHTA and CDR2 is FQGNSA. The CDR3 sequence is 16 residues long. For the CDR3, the DNA is TGTGCCAGCAGCCCCGTCCGGAGGGGGGGATCCTACGAGCAGTACTTC. Translation: CASSPVRRGGSYEQYF.

The CDR3 sequence: CASNKLVGGSEEQYF. As DNA, the CDR3 is TGTGCCAGCAACAAGCTAGTTGGGGGTTCGGAAGAGCAGTACTTC. V gene TRBV28 combines with J gene TRBJ2-7; tentatively, D is TRBD1 or TRBD2 (5 bases each). Trimming left V 7 bases short and J 7 bases short, with 23 bases between. Germline assignment: CDR1 MDHEN and CDR2 SYDVKM. The CDR3 is 15 amino acids.

The gene calls are TRBV19 and TRBJ2-1; perhaps TRBD1 as D (6 bases). The CDR3 runs to 12 residues. V was trimmed by 3 bases and J by 7 bases, leaving 7 bases between them. The germline V gene encodes CDR1 LNHDA and CDR2 SQIVND (reference sequence). CDR3 sequence (DNA): TGTGCCAGTAGTATTAGGGGGAATGAGCAGTTCTTC. Protein: CASSIRGNEQFF.

The rearrangement links TRBV7-9 to TRBJ2-7; maybe TRBD2 (5 bases). This CDR3 has 14 amino acids. V shed 6 bases and J shed 3 bases, with 15 bases lying between them. Germline loops: CDR1 SEHNR, CDR2 FQNEAQ (reference sequence). DNA of the CDR3: TGTGCCAGCAGTCTCCCCCTCCGGGGCTACGAGCAGTACTTC. It encodes CASSLPLRGYEQYF.

This chain connects TRBV5-6 to TRBJ1-2, with D tentatively TRBD1 (6 bases). Germline V gives CDR1 SGHDT, CDR2 YYEEEE. This CDR3 has 13 residues. The V end lost 3 bases, the J end lost 7 bases, and 13 bases lay between the germline ends. CDR3 coding DNA: TGTGCCAGCAGCTGGCAGGGGCCGGTTGGCTACACCTTC. Protein: CASSWQGPVGYTF. The variable domain in full, completed from reference TRBV5-6 and TRBJ1-2, reads DAGVTQSPTHLIKTRGQQVTLRCSPKSGHDTVSWYQQALGQGPQFIFQYYEEEERQRGNFPDRFSGHQFPNYSSELNVNALLLGDSALYLCASSWQGPVGYTFGSGTRLTVV.

The rearrangement joins TRBV19 to TRBJ2-5, with D possibly being TRBD1 (5 bases). The V end lost 5 bases, the J end lost 5 bases, and 12 bases lay between the germline ends. Germline values: CDR1 LNHDA, CDR2 SQIVND (reference sequence). The CDR3 runs 13 residues. As DNA, the CDR3 is TGTGCCAGTAGTGCCAGGGTACGGGAGACCCAGTACTTC. Translation gives CASSARVRETQYF.

V usage is TRBV4-3 and J usage is TRBJ2-1; tentative D call: TRBD1 (5 bases). Germline V gives CDR1 LGHNA, CDR2 YSLEER. There are 16 residues in the CDR3. V shed 1 base and J shed 5 bases, with 15 bases lying between them. CDR3 coding DNA: TGCGCCAGCAGCCAAGCTCCAGCCATGGGGCACAATGAGCAGTTCTTC. This codes for CASSQAPAMGHNEQFF.

The V and J genes are TRBV28 and TRBJ1-5; D possibly corresponds to TRBD1 (5 bases). Germline V gene sequence: CDR1 MDHEN, CDR2 SYDVKM. V was pared by 10 bases and J by 6 bases, with 16 bases between. The CDR3 spans 13 residues. The CDR3 DNA sequence: TGTGCCACCCAATCACAGGAGATTCAGCCCCAGCATTTT. Amino acids: CATQSQEIQPQHF.

This chain links TRBV12-5 with TRBJ1-2, with 7 nucleotides matching TRBD1. The CDR3 is 17 amino acids. V shed 2 bases and J 4 bases; nucleotides not matched to a gene: 13. The germline CDR1 and CDR2 sequences are LGHNT and FRNRAP. CDR3: CASGLPLLGQVPYGYTF. The CDR3 DNA reads as TGTGCTAGTGGTTTGCCCCTTCTCGGACAGGTTCCCTATGGCTACACCTTC.

This clone came up once. V gene TRBV9 combines with J gene TRBJ1-2, with 9 bases matching TRBD1. With V trimmed by 4 bases and J by 8 bases, 15 bases remained unmatched. CDR1 SGDLS and CDR2 YYNGEE come from the germline V gene. The CDR3 contains 16 residues. In nucleotides, the CDR3 is TGTGCCAGCAGCCCCTCAAACTTACAGGGGGCTTGGGGCTACACCTTC. It specifies CASSPSNLQGAWGYTF.

V usage is TRBV6-5 and J usage is TRBJ1-1, with D hard to call. Trimming removed 4 bases from V and 7 bases from J, with 7 bases in between. The germline gives CDR1 MNHEY, CDR2 SVGAGI. The CDR3 totals 11 residues. This CDR3 is CASSSLSEAFF. The CDR3 DNA reads as TGTGCCAGCAGTTCCCTCAGTGAAGCTTTCTTT.

V is TRBV11-2 and J is TRBJ2-7; 9 bases match TRBD2. From germline, CDR1 is SGHAT and CDR2 FQNNGV. The V gene end was trimmed by 0 bases and the J gene end by 7 bases; junction bases not matched to a gene: 7. The CDR3 sequence is 15 residues long. CDR3: CASSLDWGLAYEQYF. Written as DNA, the CDR3 is TGTGCCAGCAGCTTAGATTGGGGACTAGCTTATGAGCAGTACTTC.

The genes are TRBV4-3 and TRBJ2-2; 9 positions match TRBD1. The J segment lost 7 bases and the V segment lost 5 bases, leaving 5 bases of the junction unmatched. The V gene's germline CDR1 is LGHNA and CDR2 YSLEER. This CDR3 spans 14 amino acids. The CDR3 nucleotides are TGCGCCAGCAGCATCCACAGGGGGCGCGGGGAGCTGTTTTTT. Translated, it gives CASSIHRGRGELFF.

The rearrangement uses TRBV10-3 and TRBJ2-3; no definite D call. CDR3 size: 13 residues. The V gene's germline CDR1 is ENHRY and CDR2 SYGVKD. V was shortened by 7 bases and J by 1 base, with 9 bases between the two germline ends. Here the CDR3 DNA reads TGTGCCATCACGGTCCCCGGCACAGATACGCAGTATTTT. This codes for CAITVPGTDTQYF.

The CDR3 sequence is CASSHGQGLTDTQYF. In nucleotides, the CDR3 is TGTGCCAGCAGTCACGGACAGGGCCTCACAGATACGCAGTATTTT. This chain links TRBV7-9 with TRBJ2-3; TRBD1 agrees at 8 bases. CDR1 SEHNR and CDR2 FQNEAQ come from the germline V gene (reference sequence). V was pared by 6 bases and J by 2 bases, with 7 bases of the junction left unmatched. This CDR3 spans 15 amino acids.

The chain links TRBV13 to TRBJ2-7; no clear D. V was trimmed by 5 bases and J by 3 bases, leaving 11 bases between them. This CDR3 region has 13 residues. The germline CDR1 and CDR2 sequences are PRHDT and FYEKMQ (reference sequence). The CDR3 region has the DNA TGTGCCAGCAGCCCACTTGATGGCTACGAGCAGTACTTC. It encodes CASSPLDGYEQYF.

The V call is TRBV23-1, the J call TRBJ2-1; D is uncertain. TRBV23-1 is treated as an ORF (open reading frame) with a function not yet certain. The ends were cut back, 0 bases at V and 2 bases at J, with 11 bases in the middle. This CDR3 comprises 16 residues. In DNA form, the CDR3 reads TGCGCCAGCAGTCAATCCCCCCAAAACCCCTACAATGAGCAGTTCTTC. This gives the protein CASSQSPQNPYNEQFF.